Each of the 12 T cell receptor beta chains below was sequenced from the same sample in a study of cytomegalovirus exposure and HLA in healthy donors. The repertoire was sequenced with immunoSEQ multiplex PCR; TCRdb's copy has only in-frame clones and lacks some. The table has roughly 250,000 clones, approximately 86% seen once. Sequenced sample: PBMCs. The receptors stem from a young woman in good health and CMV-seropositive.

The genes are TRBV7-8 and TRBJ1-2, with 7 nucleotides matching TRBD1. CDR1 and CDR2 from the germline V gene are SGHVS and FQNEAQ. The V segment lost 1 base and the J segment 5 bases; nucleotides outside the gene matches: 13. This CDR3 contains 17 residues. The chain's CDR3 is CASSLELGFQTGYGYTF. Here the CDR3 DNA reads TGTGCCAGCAGCTTAGAATTGGGCTTTCAGACAGGGTATGGCTACACCTTC.

The CDR3 nucleotides read TGCAGCGCGGGACTAGTGAACGAGCAGTACTTC. Protein: CSAGLVNEQYF. V usage is TRBV29-1 and J usage is TRBJ2-7; 8 nucleotides line up with TRBD2. Germline values: CDR1 SQVTM, CDR2 ANQGSEA. This CDR3 is 11 amino acids long. Trimming at V came to 7 bases and at J to 5 bases, leaving 4 bases not matched to a gene.

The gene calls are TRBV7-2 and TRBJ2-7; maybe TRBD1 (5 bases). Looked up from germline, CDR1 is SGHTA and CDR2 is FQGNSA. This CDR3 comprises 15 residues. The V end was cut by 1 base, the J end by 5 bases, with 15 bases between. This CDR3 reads CASSLGFQGSHEQYF. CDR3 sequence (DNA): TGTGCCAGCAGCTTAGGTTTTCAGGGTTCCCACGAGCAGTACTTC.

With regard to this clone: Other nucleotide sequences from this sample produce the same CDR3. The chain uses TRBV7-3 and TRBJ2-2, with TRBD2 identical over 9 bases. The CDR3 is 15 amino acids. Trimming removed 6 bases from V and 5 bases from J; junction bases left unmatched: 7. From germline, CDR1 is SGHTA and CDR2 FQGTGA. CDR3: CASSLLAGDTGELFF. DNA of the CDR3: TGTGCCAGCAGTCTACTAGCGGGCGATACCGGGGAGCTGTTTTTT.

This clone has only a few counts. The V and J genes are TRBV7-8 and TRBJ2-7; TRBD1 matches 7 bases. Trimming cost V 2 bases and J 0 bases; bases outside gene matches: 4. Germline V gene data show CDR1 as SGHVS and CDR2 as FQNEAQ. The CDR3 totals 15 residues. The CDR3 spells CASSLLGDSSYEQYF. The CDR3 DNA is TGTGCCAGCAGCTTACTTGGGGACAGCTCCTACGAGCAGTACTTC.

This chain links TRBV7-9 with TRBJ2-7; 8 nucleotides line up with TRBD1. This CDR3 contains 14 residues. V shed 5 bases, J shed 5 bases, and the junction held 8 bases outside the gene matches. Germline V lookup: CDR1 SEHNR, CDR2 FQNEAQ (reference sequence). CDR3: CASSKGQGKDEQYF. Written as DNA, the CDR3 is TGTGCCAGCAGCAAAGGACAGGGTAAGGACGAGCAGTACTTC.

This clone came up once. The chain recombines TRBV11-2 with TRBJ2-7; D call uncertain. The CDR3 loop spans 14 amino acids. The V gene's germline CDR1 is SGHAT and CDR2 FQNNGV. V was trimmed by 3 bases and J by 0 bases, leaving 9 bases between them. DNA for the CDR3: TGTGCCAGCAGCTTTGTCGGTGGCTCCTACGAGCAGTACTTC. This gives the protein CASSFVGGSYEQYF.

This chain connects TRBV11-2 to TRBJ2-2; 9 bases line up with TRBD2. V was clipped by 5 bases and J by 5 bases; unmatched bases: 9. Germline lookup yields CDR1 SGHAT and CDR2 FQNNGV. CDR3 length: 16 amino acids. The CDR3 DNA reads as TGTGCCAGCAGCCCACCTGAGAGCGGGGGGACCGGGGAGCTGTTTTTT. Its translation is CASSPPESGGTGELFF.

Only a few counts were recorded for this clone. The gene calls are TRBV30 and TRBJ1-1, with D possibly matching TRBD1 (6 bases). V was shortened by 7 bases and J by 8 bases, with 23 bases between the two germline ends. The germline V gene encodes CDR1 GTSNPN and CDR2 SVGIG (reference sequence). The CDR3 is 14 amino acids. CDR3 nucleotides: TGTGCCTTTACTCTCACAGGGAGAGTATTGGAAGCTTTCTTT. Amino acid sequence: CAFTLTGRVLEAFF.

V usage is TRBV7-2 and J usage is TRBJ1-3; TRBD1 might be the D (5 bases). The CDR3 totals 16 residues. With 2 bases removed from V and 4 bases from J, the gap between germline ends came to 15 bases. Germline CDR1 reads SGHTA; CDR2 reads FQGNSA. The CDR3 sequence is CASSLRAGSSGNTIYF. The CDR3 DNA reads TGTGCCAGCAGCTTACGGGCAGGGTCCTCCGGAAACACCATATATTTT.

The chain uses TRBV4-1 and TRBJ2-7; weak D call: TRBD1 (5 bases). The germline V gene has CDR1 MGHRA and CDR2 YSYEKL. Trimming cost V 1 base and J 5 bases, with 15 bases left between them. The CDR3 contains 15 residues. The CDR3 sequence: CASSQGVLGLNEQYF. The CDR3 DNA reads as TGCGCCAGCAGCCAAGGAGTACTGGGGCTGAACGAGCAGTACTTC.

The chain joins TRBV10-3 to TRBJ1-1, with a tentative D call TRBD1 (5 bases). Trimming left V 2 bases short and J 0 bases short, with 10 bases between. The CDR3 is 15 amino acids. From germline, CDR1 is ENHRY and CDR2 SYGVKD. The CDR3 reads CAISEPAGMNTEAFF. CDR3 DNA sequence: TGTGCCATCAGTGAGCCGGCAGGGATGAACACTGAAGCTTTCTTT.